These 18 T cell receptor beta chains came from one sample sequenced in a study of T cell clonality in common variable immunodeficiency. Sequencing was performed with immunoSEQ multiplex PCR; in TCRdb, only in-frame clones are kept and a portion is missing. The sample shows approximately 38,000 clones, none of them appearing just once. Study conclusions and caveats: In common variable immunodeficiency, TCR beta chains reportedly carried fewer deletions and N-nucleotide insertions.

The antigens for these receptors are not known. The sample comprised peripheral blood mononuclear cells. The receptors were gathered from a human donor with common variable immunodeficiency.

This clone was detected ten times or more. The part of the CDR3 DNA that was read is TGTGCCAGCAGCTTTGGTAGCGGGGGTGCAGAGACC. Translated, it gives CASSFGSGGAET. The whole CDR3 sequence is CASSFGSGGAETQYF. The chain carries TRBV7-9 and TRBJ2-5, with 9 bases lining up with TRBD2. The read terminates 3 residues ahead of where the CDR3 ends, so the germline J gene completes it. CDR3 length equals 15 residues. Germline lookup yields CDR1 SEHNR and CDR2 FQNEAQ (reference sequence). V was clipped by 3 bases and J by 4 bases; unmatched bases: 6.

As concerns this clone: The DNA ends 3 residues before the CDR3 does, and the rest of the CDR3 is filled in from the germline J gene. This chain connects TRBV30 to TRBJ2-1, with D perhaps matching TRBD2 (6 bases). V was pared by 4 bases and J by 4 bases, with 20 bases between. The CDR3 consists of 16 residues. Germline CDR1 reads GTSNPN; CDR2 reads SVGIG (reference sequence). This chain's CDR3 is CAWNVPASAWYNEQFF. The CDR3 bases that were read are TGTGCCTGGAACGTACCCGCTAGCGCTTGGTACAATGAG.

This clone has at least ten counts. The CDR3 loop is CASSLKQVASYEQYF. CDR3 DNA (partial): TGTGCCAGCAGCTTAAAGCAGGTTGCCTCCTACGAG. The chain couples TRBV7-9 to TRBJ2-7; D gene unclear. The read finishes 3 residues shy of the CDR3 end, and the germline J gene is used to complete it. This CDR3 comprises 15 residues. V was trimmed by 2 bases and J by 0 bases, leaving 11 bases between them. CDR1 and CDR2 (germline): SEHNR, FQNEAQ (reference sequence).

This clone was picked up many times. The read ends 3 residues early relative to the CDR3; the germline J gene fills the gap. This chain connects TRBV20-1 to TRBJ2-7, with 7 bases that match TRBD1. V lost 8 bases, J lost 5 bases, and 9 bases stayed unmatched. The CDR3 extends over 12 amino acids. Germline assignment: CDR1 DFQATT and CDR2 SNEGSKA (reference sequence). CDR3: CSIDRDGDEQYF. CDR3 bases read: TGCAGTATCGACAGGGACGGAGACGAG.

This clone was counted a few times. Read coverage stops 3 residues before the CDR3 terminus; the germline J gene supplies the remainder. The genes are TRBV7-8 and TRBJ2-2, with TRBD1 matching 8 bases. V was clipped by 11 bases and J by 5 bases; unmatched bases: 13. The CDR3 length is 15 residues. The germline V gene has CDR1 SGHVS and CDR2 FQNEAQ. CDR3 sequence reads: CAGRTQGAGTGELFF. The DNA read from the CDR3 is TGTGCCGGGAGAACTCAGGGGGCAGGAACCGGGGAG. The full variable domain, in which reference TRBV7-8 and TRBJ2-2 provide the parts outside the CDR3, is GAGVSQSPRYKVAKRGQDVALRCDPISGHVSLFWYQQALGQGPEFLTYFQNEAQLDKSGLPSDRFFAERPEGSVSTLKIQRTQQEDSAVYLCAGRTQGAGTGELFFGEGSRLTVL.

This clone showed up many times. With the read ending 3 residues before the CDR3 end, the germline J gene is used to fill in that end. The chain has TRBV29-1 and TRBJ2-5, with 7 nucleotides matching TRBD2. CDR3 length equals 17 residues. Trimming removed 0 bases from V and 5 bases from J; junction bases left unmatched: 15. Germline V gene lookup returns CDR1 SQVTM and CDR2 ANQGSEA. The covered CDR3 bases are TGCAGCGTTGAAGATGAGCGCGAGACTAGCTTGCCGGAGACC. Protein sequence: CSVEDERETSLPET. The full CDR3 protein reads CSVEDERETSLPETQYF.

On this clone itself: The missing CDR3 end, 3 residues past where the read stops, is filled in from the germline J gene. V gene TRBV19 combines with J gene TRBJ2-3, with 7 bases identical to TRBD2. Germline V gene data show CDR1 as LNHDA and CDR2 as SQIVND (reference sequence). The CDR3 consists of 16 residues. The junction had 14 bases not matched to a gene; V was cut back by 5 bases and J by 6 bases. The covered CDR3 bases are TGTGCCAGTAGTTGGACTAGGAGTAGGTCTGGCGATACG. Encoded protein: CASSWTRSRSGDT. The full CDR3 is CASSWTRSRSGDTQYF.

This clone appeared a few times. The sequenced fragment ends 3 residues before the CDR3 boundary, so the rest is inferred from the germline J gene. The chain recombines TRBV6-2 or TRBV6-3 with TRBJ2-1; 11 bases match TRBD2. V shed 6 bases, J shed 4 bases, and the junction held 11 bases outside the gene matches. This CDR3 region has 17 residues. Germline V lookup: CDR1 MNHEY, CDR2 SVGEGT. CDR3: CASSPGPLAGVYNEQFF. CDR3 DNA, as far as it was read: TGTGCCAGCAGCCCGGGGCCACTAGCGGGGGTTTACAATGAG.

This clone was observed a handful of times. The read terminates 3 residues ahead of where the CDR3 ends, so the germline J gene completes it. The chain is built from TRBV2 and TRBJ2-5, with D hard to call. The CDR3 loop spans 14 amino acids. Per germline, CDR1 SNHLY and CDR2 FYNNEI. V was trimmed by 3 bases and J by 1 base, leaving 9 bases between them. The CDR3 here is CASSERRFQETQYF. The covered CDR3 bases are TGTGCCAGCAGTGAGCGGAGATTCCAAGAGACC.

As concerns this clone: Coverage ceases 3 residues before the CDR3 finishes, and the germline J gene fills in the end. The V and J genes are TRBV11-3 and TRBJ2-1, with 9 bases that match TRBD2. V trimming: 2 bases; J trimming: 6 bases; junction bases outside the gene matches: 5. Germline values: CDR1 SGHNT, CDR2 YENEEA. CDR3 size: 15 residues. The CDR3 loop is CASSLSSGRSNEQFF. The part of the CDR3 DNA that was read is TGTGCCAGCAGCTTAAGTAGCGGGAGAAGCAATGAG.

This clone has just a few counts. The DNA ends 3 residues before the CDR3 does, and the rest of the CDR3 is filled in from the germline J gene. This chain joins TRBV19 and TRBJ2-3; 7 bases are a match to TRBD1. Germline lookup yields CDR1 LNHDA and CDR2 SQIVND (reference sequence). The V and J ends lost 2 bases and 6 bases, in that order; junction bases with no gene match: 8. This CDR3 region has 15 residues. This chain's CDR3 is CASSIRAGGKDTQYF. The sequenced part of the CDR3 DNA is TGTGCCAGTAGTATACGGGCAGGGGGAAAGGATACG.

In its sample, this clone was seen a few times. Read coverage stops 3 residues before the CDR3 terminus; the germline J gene supplies the remainder. The rearrangement joins TRBV18 to TRBJ2-3; D unresolved. Looked up from germline, CDR1 is KGHSH and CDR2 is LQKENI. The CDR3 has 14 residues. Trimming cost V 6 bases and J 0 bases, with 10 bases left between them. CDR3 DNA, as far as it was read: TGTGCCAGCTCCCAAAGGTCTAGCACAGATACG. It specifies CASSQRSSTDT. The entire CDR3 protein reads CASSQRSSTDTQYF.

This clone appeared many times. The sequence runs out 3 residues before the end of the CDR3; the remainder is reconstructed from the germline J gene. V usage is TRBV30 and J usage is TRBJ1-1; 7 bases are a match to TRBD1. CDR3 length: 15 amino acids. Trimming removed 4 bases from V and 0 bases from J; junction bases left unmatched: 8. CDR1 is GTSNPN, CDR2 SVGIG, per germline (reference sequence). Partial CDR3 DNA: TGTGCCTGGAATCCAACGGACAGGATGAACACTGAA. Protein sequence: CAWNPTDRMNTE. Given in full, the CDR3 is CAWNPTDRMNTEAFF.

This clone was recorded at least ten times. The DNA ends 3 residues before the CDR3 does, and the rest of the CDR3 is filled in from the germline J gene. The chain uses TRBV19 and TRBJ2-1; D possibly corresponds to TRBD2 (6 bases). CDR1 and CDR2 (germline): LNHDA, SQIVND (reference sequence). The CDR3 consists of 15 residues. The V gene lost 7 bases and the J gene lost 5 bases, with 18 bases spanning the gap. The CDR3 DNA, read in part, is TGTGCCAGTACCCCTGAATACGGACTAAACAATGAG. This gives the protein CASTPEYGLNNE. The CDR3 reads in full as CASTPEYGLNNEQFF.

This clone has a count of ten or more. The CDR3 is cut off 3 residues early in the read; its end comes from the germline J gene. The V call is TRBV20-1, the J call TRBJ2-1; 8 bases align to TRBD2. The ends lost 6 bases at V and 4 bases at J; junction bases unmatched: 8. The germline gives CDR1 DFQATT, CDR2 SNEGSKA (reference sequence). The CDR3 runs 14 residues. CDR3 region: CSAHSGTSYNEQFF. The part of the CDR3 DNA that was read is TGCAGTGCCCATAGCGGGACCTCTTACAATGAG.

Remarks on this clone: The sequence runs out 3 residues before the end of the CDR3; the remainder is reconstructed from the germline J gene. The V gene is TRBV6-2 or TRBV6-3, the J gene TRBJ2-7, with D unclear. V was clipped by 6 bases and J by 5 bases, with 8 bases between them. Germline V gives CDR1 MNHEY, CDR2 SVGEGT. The CDR3 consists of 11 residues. The part of the CDR3 DNA that was read is TGTGCCAGCAGCCCTAGGAACGAG. Translating it yields CASSPRNE. The whole CDR3 reads CASSPRNEQYF.

This clone was detected ten times or more. The CDR3 extends 3 residues past the end of the read, so its final part is completed from the germline J gene. The chain uses TRBV6-2 or TRBV6-3 and TRBJ2-6; TRBD2 matches at 7 bases. Germline V gene data show CDR1 as MNHEY and CDR2 as SVGEGT. The CDR3 contains 15 residues. V trimming: 5 bases; J trimming: 2 bases; junction bases outside the gene matches: 3. The CDR3 bases that were read are TGTGCCAGCAGTCCAAGCGGGGCTGGGGCCAACGTC. Translation gives CASSPSGAGANV. The CDR3 reads in full as CASSPSGAGANVLTF.

This clone was detected ten times or more. The read gets to within 3 residues of the CDR3 end, and the germline J gene fills in the rest. The rearrangement joins TRBV5-1 to TRBJ1-6; D might be TRBD1 (5 bases). The CDR3 totals 15 residues. V lost 1 base, J lost 4 bases, and 9 bases lay in between. Germline V gene sequence: CDR1 SGHRS, CDR2 YFSETQ. The sequenced CDR3 bases are TGCGCCAGCAGCTTGTGGGGCGAGTATAATTCACCC. It translates to CASSLWGEYNSP. The whole CDR3 is CASSLWGEYNSPLHF.